Presented here are 21 T cell receptor beta chains from one specimen sequenced in a study of blood T cell repertoires in COVID-19. Sequencing used immunoSEQ multiplex PCR; TCRdb keeps in-frame clones, though not all of them. The data show over 150,000 clones, 75% to 80% seen once. Source material: peripheral blood. Source of these receptors: a woman aged 70 to 79 with acute or convalescent COVID-19.

The genes are TRBV2 and TRBJ1-6, with D possibly being TRBD1 (5 bases). Between the trimmed V and J ends, which lost 8 bases and 4 bases, there was a span of 9 bases. The CDR3 has 13 residues. Germline CDR1 is SNHLY and CDR2 is FYNNEI. CDR3 bases: TGTGCCAGCTTGAGACAGTATAATTCACCCCTCCACTTT. This sequence encodes CASLRQYNSPLHF.

The rearrangement uses TRBV7-8 and TRBJ1-5; no firm D call. The V end was cut by 3 bases, the J end by 0 bases, with 9 bases between. The CDR3 is 15 amino acids. CDR1 is SGHVS and CDR2 is FQNEAQ in the germline V gene. CDR3: CASSFVGGSNQPQHF. Written as DNA, the CDR3 is TGTGCCAGCAGCTTCGTAGGAGGTAGCAATCAGCCCCAGCATTTT.

The rearrangement uses TRBV5-4 and TRBJ1-2; D call uncertain. The V gene's germline CDR1 is SGHNT and CDR2 YYREEE (reference sequence). The CDR3 loop spans 13 amino acids. Deletions cut 4 bases from V and 4 bases from J, with 11 bases between. This chain's CDR3 is CASSKESGYGYTF. The CDR3 DNA reads TGTGCCAGCAGCAAAGAGAGTGGCTATGGCTACACCTTC.

V and J are TRBV30 and TRBJ2-2, with 7 bases fitting TRBD2. The CDR3 spans 12 residues. Unmatched junction bases numbered 3, after V lost 5 bases and J lost 6 bases. Germline CDR1 reads GTSNPN; CDR2 reads SVGIG (reference sequence). CDR3 sequence: CAWGRESGELFF. The CDR3 bases are TGTGCCTGGGGGAGGGAGTCCGGGGAGCTGTTTTTT.

The chain is built from TRBV27 and TRBJ1-5; no reliable D call. Germline CDR1 and CDR2: MNHEY and SMNVEV (reference sequence). The CDR3 has 15 residues. V lost 6 bases and J 5 bases, leaving 17 bases between the germline ends. The CDR3 region is CASRGSLRPDQPQHF. The CDR3 DNA sequence: TGTGCCAGCAGGGGTTCTTTGCGGCCGGATCAGCCCCAGCATTTT.

This clone was seen only a few times. The rearrangement joins TRBV29-1 to TRBJ2-7, with D possibly TRBD1 on 5 matching bases. CDR3 length equals 14 residues. Germline V lookup: CDR1 SQVTM, CDR2 ANQGSEA. The ends were cut back, 6 bases at V and 3 bases at J, with 18 bases in the middle. CDR3 in amino acids: CSVAEGVNYYEQYF. CDR3 DNA: TGCAGCGTCGCGGAAGGGGTAAACTACTACGAGCAGTACTTC.

V and J are TRBV11-3 and TRBJ2-1; 8 bases are a match to TRBD2. CDR3 size: 16 residues. After removal of 3 bases from V and 7 bases from J, the junction contained 11 bases not matched to a gene. Germline V gives CDR1 SGHNT, CDR2 YENEEA. The CDR3 sequence is CASSFGSGGPWNEQFF. CDR3 nucleotides: TGTGCCAGCAGCTTTGGATCGGGAGGGCCTTGGAATGAGCAGTTCTTC. Full variable domain (missing parts from reference TRBV11-3 and TRBJ2-1): EAGVVQSPRYKIIEKKQPVAFWCNPISGHNTLYWYLQNLGQGPELLIRYENEEAVDDSQLPKDRFSAERLKGVDSTLKIQPAELGDSAVYLCASSFGSGGPWNEQFFGPGTRLTVL.

This sequence joins TRBV10-3 and TRBJ2-3; TRBD2 aligns across 7 bases. The junction had 4 bases not matched to a gene; V was cut back by 3 bases and J by 4 bases. The V gene's germline CDR1 is ENHRY and CDR2 SYGVKD. CDR3 length equals 14 residues. The CDR3 sequence is CAISDLGGADTQYF. CDR3 nucleotides: TGTGCCATCAGTGATCTTGGGGGGGCAGATACGCAGTATTTT.

The rearrangement links TRBV16 to TRBJ1-1; no reliable D call. This CDR3 has 16 residues. The V gene lost 0 bases and the J gene lost 4 bases, with 15 bases spanning the gap. Germline assignment: CDR1 KGHSY and CDR2 FQNENV. CDR3 region: CASSQSRHAFGTEAFF. The CDR3 nucleotides are TGTGCCAGCAGCCAATCGAGACACGCGTTTGGCACTGAAGCTTTCTTT.

V and J are TRBV4-1 and TRBJ1-5, with D perhaps TRBD1 (6 bases). The CDR3 runs to 16 residues. Germline lookup yields CDR1 MGHRA and CDR2 YSYEKL. The germline V and J ends were trimmed by 0 bases and 3 bases, with 12 bases remaining between them. The CDR3 sequence: CASSQDLGQPNQPQHF. The CDR3 DNA sequence: TGCGCCAGCAGCCAAGATCTTGGACAGCCCAATCAGCCCCAGCATTTT.

The chain links TRBV7-6 to TRBJ2-7; D gene ambiguous. Trimming took 2 bases from V and 7 from J, leaving 12 bases between them. The germline CDR1 and CDR2 sequences are SGHVS and FNYEAQ. The CDR3 extends over 13 amino acids. The CDR3 nucleotides are TGTGCCAGCAGCTTAATTTCTGAGAGTGAGCAGTACTTC. This gives the protein CASSLISESEQYF.

This clone was found a few times. V gene TRBV7-2 combines with J gene TRBJ2-2, with D hard to call. Deletions cut 5 bases from V and 5 bases from J, with 6 bases between. This CDR3 is built from 12 residues. Germline V gene sequence: CDR1 SGHTA, CDR2 FQGNSA. CDR3 loop: CASSPRTGELFF. The CDR3 coding sequence is TGTGCCAGCAGCCCCCGGACCGGGGAGCTGTTTTTT.

This clone was recorded at least ten times. J is TRBJ1-1 and V is TRBV11-3; TRBD1 is a possible D gene (6 bases). There are 13 residues in the CDR3. Germline V CDR1 and CDR2: SGHNT, YENEEA. Trimming removed 5 bases at V and 8 bases at J, with 15 bases between. The CDR3 DNA sequence: TGTGCCAGCAGCCTAGGGGCAGGACAGGAAGCTTTCTTT. Translation gives CASSLGAGQEAFF.

A note on this clone: Additional DNA sequences in this sample encode the identical CDR3. The V and J genes are TRBV3-1 (or the pseudogene TRBV3-2) and TRBJ2-1, with 12 bases identical to TRBD2. Losses at the gene ends were 8 bases for V and 7 bases for J; bases not matched to a gene: 9. Germline CDR1 LGHDT, CDR2 YNNKEL (reference sequence). This CDR3 comprises 15 residues. CDR3 nucleotides: TGTGCCAGCTCCTTGACTAGCGGGAGCGGTAATGAGCAGTTCTTC. Translated: CASSLTSGSGNEQFF.

The chain combines TRBV30 with TRBJ2-1; 9 nucleotides match TRBD2. The CDR3 is 14 residues long. J was trimmed by 4 bases and V by 3 bases; bases with no gene match: 4. CDR1 GTSNPN and CDR2 SVGIG come from the germline V gene (reference sequence). The CDR3: CAWRPSGAYNEQFF. CDR3 DNA sequence: TGTGCCTGGAGACCTAGCGGGGCGTACAATGAGCAGTTCTTC.

The chain employs TRBV7-9 and TRBJ2-3; a possible D gene is TRBD2 (6 bases). The CDR3 is made up of 14 amino acids. Trimming removed 1 base from V and 6 bases from J, with 11 bases in between. The germline gives CDR1 SEHNR, CDR2 FQNEAQ (reference sequence). CDR3 amino acids: CASSLGGGGDTQYF. The CDR3 bases are TGTGCCAGCAGCTTAGGAGGCGGAGGGGATACGCAGTATTTT.

This chain joins TRBV18 and TRBJ2-7, with 10 nucleotides matching TRBD2. This CDR3 spans 14 amino acids. Germline V gene lookup returns CDR1 KGHSH and CDR2 LQKENI. The V and J ends lost 6 bases and 6 bases, in that order; junction bases with no gene match: 8. The CDR3 region is CASSPSGRVGEQYF. In nucleotides, the CDR3 is TGTGCCAGCTCGCCCAGCGGGAGGGTTGGCGAGCAGTACTTC.

The chain couples TRBV5-8 to TRBJ2-3; 8 bases are shared with TRBD1. Trimming cost V 2 bases and J 5 bases; bases outside gene matches: 7. This CDR3 comprises 15 residues. Per the germline V gene, CDR1 is SGHTS and CDR2 is YDEGEE. The CDR3 sequence is CASSFRTGIGDTQYF. The CDR3, as DNA: TGTGCCAGCAGCTTTCGGACAGGGATTGGAGATACGCAGTATTTT. Full variable domain (outside the CDR3, taken from reference TRBV5-8 and TRBJ2-3): EAGVTQSPTHLIKTRGQQATLRCSPISGHTSVYWYQQALGLGLQFLLWYDEGEERNRGNFPPRFSGRQFPNYSSELNVNALELEDSALYLCASSFRTGIGDTQYFGPGTRLTVL.

This chain uses TRBV14 with TRBJ2-1; D may be TRBD1 (6 bases). CDR1 and CDR2 (germline): SGHDN, FVKESK. The CDR3 covers 14 residues. V dropped 4 bases and J dropped 8 bases, with 15 bases sitting between them. The DNA for the CDR3 is TGTGCCAGCAGCCTAGGCGCAGGGGCAGATGAGCAGTTCTTC. Translating it yields CASSLGAGADEQFF.

This clone was detected once. The chain recombines TRBV28 with TRBJ1-3; the D is unclear. The germline V and J ends were trimmed by 5 bases and 2 bases, with 7 bases remaining between them. CDR1 and CDR2 (germline): MDHEN, SYDVKM. This CDR3 region has 13 residues. This chain's CDR3 is CASSRGAGNTIYF. The CDR3 DNA reads TGTGCCAGCAGTCGCGGGGCTGGAAACACCATATATTTT.

V gene TRBV3-1 (or the pseudogene TRBV3-2) combines with J gene TRBJ2-7, with TRBD1 matching 12 bases. The CDR3 runs 15 residues. Unmatched junction bases numbered 4, after V lost 2 bases and J lost 5 bases. Germline V lookup: CDR1 LGHDT, CDR2 YNNKEL (reference sequence). CDR3 region: CASSQFGTGGDEQYF. CDR3 sequence (DNA): TGTGCCAGCAGCCAATTCGGGACAGGGGGCGACGAGCAGTACTTC.